The clone carrying this T cell receptor beta chain has just a few counts. The data were obtained in a study of cytotoxic CD8 clonotypes in ibrutinib-treated CLL. Libraries were prepared by immunoSEQ multiplex PCR; TCRdb keeps only in-frame clonotypes and omits some of them. The table has under 300,000 clones, less than 75% seen once. Germline V gene data show CDR1 as MDHEN and CDR2 as SYDVKM. The CDR3 contains 14 residues. Trimming took 6 bases from V and 4 from J, leaving 15 bases between them. V and J are TRBV28 and TRBJ1-2, with D possibly TRBD1 on 5 matching bases. The material was PBMCs, obtained after 24 months of ibrutinib treatment. The TCR was taken from a human donor with chronic lymphocytic leukemia. The DNA for the CDR3 is TGTGCCAGCAGCCTTGGGGCGGAGACCTATGGCTACACCTTC. As protein: CASSLGAETYGYTF.